These 23 T cell receptor beta chains were sequenced from one sample in a study of OX40 agonist ivuxolimab in advanced cancers. Repertoires were generated with immunoSEQ multiplex PCR, while TCRdb's copy carries only in-frame clones and drops some. The table has tens of thousands of clones, about 88% seen once; the top ten hold approximately 3.5%. The specimen was CD4+ or CD8+ T cells sorted from blood, collected in a trial of the OX40 agonist ivuxolimab. These TCRs come from an adult with an advanced solid tumor such as melanoma, head and neck, liver or kidney cancer.

The gene calls are TRBV4-3 and TRBJ2-3; D not certain. The CDR3 length is 16 residues. Germline V lookup: CDR1 LGHNA, CDR2 YSLEER. Deletions cut 0 bases from V and 2 bases from J, with 12 bases between. The CDR3 here is CASSQEEPSFTDTQYF. The CDR3 DNA reads as TGCGCCAGCAGCCAAGAAGAGCCTTCATTCACAGATACGCAGTATTTT.

The chain uses TRBV28 and TRBJ2-7; the D is unclear. V dropped 3 bases and J dropped 2 bases, with 17 bases sitting between them. The CDR3 consists of 16 residues. Germline V gives CDR1 MDHEN, CDR2 SYDVKM. The CDR3 DNA reads as TGTGCCAGCAGTTTGCCCACCATCGGGTCCGCCTACGAGCAGTACTTC. Its translation is CASSLPTIGSAYEQYF.

The chain links TRBV6-1 to TRBJ2-5, with 11 nucleotides matching TRBD2. The CDR3 runs 18 residues. Germline CDR1 MNHNS, CDR2 SASEGT. Trimming took 0 bases from V and 1 from J; bases not matched to a gene: 7. The CDR3 DNA is TGTGCCAGCAGTGAAGCTTTTCGACTAGCGGGGTTCCAAGAGACCCAGTACTTC. This translates into CASSEAFRLAGFQETQYF.

The chain couples TRBV23-1 to TRBJ1-2; D is possibly TRBD1 (5 bases). TRBV23-1 is an open reading frame whose function is uncertain. V was shortened by 7 bases and J by 4 bases, with 25 bases between the two germline ends. The CDR3 sequence is 17 residues long. The CDR3 sequence is CASIFNQMGGATYGYTF. CDR3 in DNA: TGCGCCAGCATCTTCAATCAAATGGGAGGGGCGACCTATGGCTACACCTTC.

CDR3 protein: CASSLYPMRGYTF. The CDR3 DNA follows: TGTGCCAGCAGTTTATACCCCATGCGGGGCTACACCTTC. This chain joins TRBV27 and TRBJ1-2; no definite D call. Germline V CDR1 and CDR2: MNHEY, SMNVEV (reference sequence). The CDR3 is made up of 13 amino acids. V lost 1 base, J lost 8 bases, and 11 bases lay in between.

The chain links TRBV6-6 to TRBJ2-7; TRBD1 or TRBD2 may be the D gene (5 bases each). Germline CDR1 and CDR2: MNHNY and SVGAGI (reference sequence). Trimming removed 0 bases from V and 3 bases from J, with 15 bases in between. The CDR3 covers 16 residues. CDR3 bases: TGTGCCAGCAGTTACTCGGTTCGGGGCTGGAGCTACGAGCAGTACTTC. Residues: CASSYSVRGWSYEQYF.

The rearrangement joins TRBV13 to TRBJ2-3, with D hard to call. The CDR3 is 15 residues long. The V end lost 5 bases, the J end lost 0 bases, and 12 bases lay between the germline ends. CDR1 and CDR2 (germline): PRHDT, FYEKMQ (reference sequence). The CDR3 spells CASSPKEGSTDTQYF. The CDR3 DNA reads TGTGCCAGCAGCCCTAAAGAAGGGAGCACAGATACGCAGTATTTT.

The chain recombines TRBV28 with TRBJ2-3; D gene ambiguous. Germline V CDR1 and CDR2: MDHEN, SYDVKM. The CDR3 covers 13 residues. V was shortened by 2 bases and J by 6 bases, with 9 bases between the two germline ends. The CDR3 DNA sequence: TGTGCCAGCAGTTTACGGATGGGGGATACGCAGTATTTT. It yields the protein CASSLRMGDTQYF.

The chain recombines TRBV6-1 with TRBJ1-1; a weak D match, TRBD1 (6 bases). Germline loops: CDR1 MNHNS, CDR2 SASEGT. The CDR3 is made up of 16 amino acids. V lost 2 bases, J lost 4 bases, and 17 bases lay in between. CDR3: CASSERGGQYGTEAFF. The DNA of the CDR3 is TGTGCCAGCAGTGAAAGGGGGGGGCAGTATGGCACTGAAGCTTTCTTT.

This chain links TRBV5-8 with TRBJ2-3, with TRBD2 as a possible D gene (5 bases). Germline CDR1 SGHTS, CDR2 YDEGEE. The CDR3 sequence is 17 residues long. V lost 3 bases to trimming and J lost 2 bases, with 19 bases between them. CDR3 amino acids: CASSSPEGSSNTDTQYF. The DNA of the CDR3 is TGTGCCAGCAGCTCCCCCGAGGGCAGCTCTAACACAGATACGCAGTATTTT. The variable domain in full, completed from reference TRBV5-8 and TRBJ2-3, reads EAGVTQSPTHLIKTRGQQATLRCSPISGHTSVYWYQQALGLGLQFLLWYDEGEERNRGNFPPRFSGRQFPNYSSELNVNALELEDSALYLCASSSPEGSSNTDTQYFGPGTRLTVL.

A single count supports this clone. The chain couples TRBV28 to TRBJ1-1, with D hard to call. Germline V gene data show CDR1 as MDHEN and CDR2 as SYDVKM. V gave up 10 bases and J gave up 10 bases, with 19 bases separating them. The CDR3 totals 12 residues. CDR3: CATGTATRLAFF. DNA for the CDR3: TGTGCCACCGGTACGGCGACGAGGTTAGCTTTCTTT. Filled out from reference TRBV28 and TRBJ1-1, the complete variable domain reads DVKVTQSSRYLVKRTGEKVFLECVQDMDHENMFWYRQDPGLGLRLIYFSYDVKMKEKGDIPEGYSVSREKKERFSLILESASTNQTSMYLCATGTATRLAFFGQGTRLTVV.

Comments on this clone: At one boundary the junction diverges from the germline segment, which might be a read error. The gene calls are TRBV2 and TRBJ2-1, with no clear D. From germline, CDR1 is SNHLY and CDR2 FYNNEI. The CDR3 totals 12 residues. The CDR3 DNA reads TGTGCCAGCAGGGAAGGCTACTATGAGCAGTTCTTC. Amino acid sequence: CASREGYYEQFF.

The genes are TRBV21-1 and TRBJ2-5; the DNA was not compared with TRBD1, the D call given in the table. TRBV21-1 counts as a pseudogene. This CDR3 region has 13 residues. In DNA form, the CDR3 reads TGTGCCAGCAGTACAGGGGGCACAAAGACCCAGTACTTC. Its translation: CASSTGGTKTQYF.

The V gene is TRBV19, the J gene TRBJ2-7, with a weak D call TRBD1 (5 bases). This CDR3 is built from 15 residues. Germline lookup yields CDR1 LNHDA and CDR2 SQIVND (reference sequence). The V end lost 3 bases, the J end lost 4 bases, and 16 bases lay between the germline ends. CDR3 DNA: TGTGCCAGTAGTATCCAGGGCAGCTCTAAATACGAGCAGTACTTC. Translated: CASSIQGSSKYEQYF. Full variable domain (missing parts from reference TRBV19 and TRBJ2-7): DGGITQSPKYLFRKEGQNVTLSCEQNLNHDAMYWYRQDPGQGLRLIYYSQIVNDFQKGDIAEGYSVSREKKESFPLTVTSAQKNPTAFYLCASSIQGSSKYEQYFGPGTRLTVT.

J is TRBJ1-4 and V is TRBV28, with a weak D call TRBD1 (5 bases). V lost 7 bases and J lost 4, with 16 bases in between. CDR1 and CDR2 (germline): MDHEN, SYDVKM. The CDR3 spans 15 residues. The CDR3 protein is CASNRGAQSNEKLFF. The CDR3 nucleotides read TGTGCCAGCAACCGAGGGGCACAGAGTAATGAAAAACTGTTTTTT.

This chain's CDR3 is CASSEWRAPVFPQETQYF. In DNA form, the CDR3 reads TGTGCCAGCAGTGAATGGAGGGCACCAGTGTTTCCACAAGAGACCCAGTACTTC. The J gene is TRBJ2-5, the V gene TRBV9; D might be TRBD2 (6 bases). CDR3 length: 18 amino acids. V gave up 5 bases and J gave up 2 bases, with 25 bases separating them. Germline values: CDR1 SGDLS, CDR2 YYNGEE.

CDR3 DNA: TGTGCCAGCAGCCCCGGACTAGCGGGAGGATCACAGTACTTC. Its translation: CASSPGLAGGSQYF. V gene TRBV7-2 combines with J gene TRBJ2-7; 14 bases align to TRBD2. This CDR3 comprises 14 residues. Germline CDR1 SGHTA, CDR2 FQGNSA. J was trimmed by 10 bases and V by 5 bases; bases with no gene match: 7.

This clone has just one count. The rearrangement links TRBV18 to TRBJ1-4, with a possible D match to TRBD1 (5 bases). Between the trimmed V and J ends, which lost 2 bases and 2 bases, there was a span of 6 bases. Per the germline V gene, CDR1 is KGHSH and CDR2 is LQKENI. This CDR3 is built from 14 residues. The DNA of the CDR3 is TGTGCCAGCTCACCATCAGGGACTAATGAAAAACTGTTTTTT. Encoded protein: CASSPSGTNEKLFF.

This clone appeared a few times. The chain uses TRBV7-9 and TRBJ1-1; no clear D. CDR1 and CDR2 (germline): SEHNR, FQNEAQ (reference sequence). The CDR3 consists of 17 residues. V shed 1 base and J shed 4 bases, with 19 bases lying between them. The CDR3 sequence: CASSLVVLGSGFTEAFF. The CDR3 coding sequence is TGTGCCAGCAGCTTAGTAGTGTTGGGTTCGGGGTTCACTGAAGCTTTCTTT.

The rearrangement links TRBV27 to TRBJ2-3; 11 positions agree with TRBD1. Germline lookup yields CDR1 MNHEY and CDR2 SMNVEV (reference sequence). This CDR3 is built from 14 residues. Losses at the gene ends were 7 bases for V and 7 bases for J; bases not matched to a gene: 7. The CDR3 nucleotides read TGTGCCAGCAACCCCGGGACAGGGGGAAATACGCAGTATTTT. It is translated as CASNPGTGGNTQYF.

The chain employs TRBV11-2 and TRBJ2-1; no clear D. Trimming pared 1 base from V and 1 base from J, leaving 5 bases between. The CDR3 consists of 14 residues. Germline CDR1 reads SGHAT; CDR2 reads FQNNGV. CDR3 protein: CASSLVSSYNEQFF. The CDR3 DNA reads TGTGCCAGCAGCTTAGTTTCGTCCTACAATGAGCAGTTCTTC.

This chain joins TRBV2 and TRBJ2-5; a weak D match, TRBD2 (5 bases). Germline CDR1 SNHLY, CDR2 FYNNEI. Trimming stripped 6 bases from V and 3 bases from J, with 14 bases between. The CDR3 is 14 residues long. CDR3 sequence: CASRAFSGKETQYF. CDR3 in DNA: TGTGCCAGCAGGGCCTTCTCGGGAAAAGAGACCCAGTACTTC.

This clone was detected only once. The V gene is TRBV4-3, the J gene TRBJ2-7, with D possibly TRBD2 on 6 matching bases. V was trimmed by 0 bases and J by 6 bases, leaving 15 bases between them. CDR3 size: 15 residues. Germline V gene data show CDR1 as LGHNA and CDR2 as YSLEER. The CDR3 DNA is TGCGCCAGCAGCCAAGAATTTGGAGGGATTGGCGAGCAGTACTTC. It translates to CASSQEFGGIGEQYF.